This T cell receptor beta chain was documented in a study of blood T cell repertoires in COVID-19. Study information: Samples representing acute and convalescent COVID-19 were sourced from the United States, Italy and Spain. Sample material is recorded as cDNA or gDNA derived from T cells, B-cell-depleted T cells, or PBMCs.

The germline V gene has CDR1 SGHVS and CDR2 FQNEAQ. There are 14 residues in the CDR3. The V gene lost 2 bases and the J gene lost 8 bases, with 12 bases spanning the gap. Each participant's cohort was designated according to participant-reported clinical history. Source study methods: Estimates of nucleated cell counts were drawn from the amplification of reference gene primers. The method was immunoSEQ multiplex PCR; TCRdb's version includes in-frame clones alone and lacks a portion of them. That table supplies the V and J calls and clone size; D and trimming were determined from the DNA. In the table there are fewer than 300,000 clones, about nine tenths of which are singletons.

The V and J genes are TRBV7-8 and TRBJ1-4, with D possibly being TRBD1 (5 bases). The specimen was PBMCs or T cells enriched from blood (not recorded which). This TCR came from a woman aged 40-49 years with acute COVID-19. The CDR3 here is CASSLSQGGEKLFF. CDR3 bases: TGTGCCAGCAGCTTATCCCAGGGAGGAGAAAAACTGTTTTTT.